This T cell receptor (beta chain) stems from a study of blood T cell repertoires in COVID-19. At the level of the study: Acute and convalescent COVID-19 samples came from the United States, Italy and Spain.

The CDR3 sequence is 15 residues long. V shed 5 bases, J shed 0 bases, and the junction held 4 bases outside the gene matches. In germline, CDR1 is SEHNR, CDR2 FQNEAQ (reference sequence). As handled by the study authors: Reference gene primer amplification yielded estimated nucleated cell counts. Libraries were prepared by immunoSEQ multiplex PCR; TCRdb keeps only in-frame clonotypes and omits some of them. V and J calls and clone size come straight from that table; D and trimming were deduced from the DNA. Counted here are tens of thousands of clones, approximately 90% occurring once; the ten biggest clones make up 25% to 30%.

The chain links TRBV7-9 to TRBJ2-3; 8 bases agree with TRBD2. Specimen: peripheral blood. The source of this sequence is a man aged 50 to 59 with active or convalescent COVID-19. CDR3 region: CASSPTSGSTDTQYF. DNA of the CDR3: TGTGCCAGCAGCCCCACTAGCGGTAGCACAGATACGCAGTATTTT.